This TCR beta chain was captured by sequencing in a study of T cell responses to AZD1222 COVID-19 vaccine. Study-wide background: The analysis combined second doses at about 4 or about 12 weeks.

Regarding this clone: Antigen unknown.

This CDR3 spans 17 amino acids. V dropped 3 bases and J dropped 1; count of bases not matched to a gene: 9. Germline V gene sequence: CDR1 LNHDA, CDR2 SQIVND (reference sequence). Broader study findings: Vaccine-associated CD4 TCRs spanned spike, dominant at 160-218 and 743-854. It should be noted that donors were predominantly white British and more often female, and clonal diversity was possibly underestimated. Only a handful of AZD1222 recipients tested seropositive at baseline.

Generated by immunoSEQ multiplex PCR, the TCRdb table keeps only in-frame clones and is missing some. The sample includes 100,000 to 150,000 clones, about nine tenths of them seen just once. The sequencing used peripheral blood, collected on day 0 of AZD1222 vaccination. The chain couples TRBV19 to TRBJ1-1; 9 nucleotides agree with TRBD1. The sequence was collected from an adult in good health. Here the CDR3 reads CASSIPPGTGRNTEAFF. DNA for the CDR3: TGTGCCAGTAGTATTCCCCCCGGGACAGGGAGGAACACTGAAGCTTTCTTT.